These T cell receptor beta chains were read from a single sample in a study of T cell responses to AZD1222 COVID-19 vaccine. Method: immunoSEQ multiplex PCR; TCRdb's copy keeps in-frame clones and lacks some. The table has approximately 73,000 clones, roughly 80% seen once. Here the sequenced sample was peripheral blood, taken on day 0 of AZD1222 vaccination. The receptors originated from an adult in good health. Both conserved end residues are part of each CDR3. Fields, in order: D gene, clone size, V gene, J gene, CDR3 protein, CDR3 DNA. D genes are given only for firm matches. A clone size is listed for some rows: how often the clone was seen (once, few, many), or a class if it is expanded.

D: TRBD2
size: NA
V: TRBV7-3
J: TRBJ2-1
CDR3: CASSPSGGSGNEQFF
DNA: TGTGCCAGCAGCCCTAGCGGGGGGTCCGGAAATGAGCAGTTCTTC

D: NA
size: NA
V: TRBV3-1/TRBV3-2
J: TRBJ2-7
CDR3: CASSQDGLVSSYEQYF
DNA: TGTGCCAGCAGCCAAGATGGGTTGGTCAGTTCCTACGAGCAGTACTTC

D: TRBD1
size: few
V: TRBV11-2
J: TRBJ1-4
CDR3: CASSTGQGEEAPNEKLFF
DNA: TGTGCCAGCAGCACGGGACAGGGGGAAGAGGCTCCTAATGAAAAACTGTTTTTT

D: NA
size: NA
V: TRBV4-3
J: TRBJ2-1
CDR3: CASSQGSGSAANEQFF
DNA: TGCGCCAGCAGCCAAGGTTCGGGTTCGGCGGCCAATGAGCAGTTCTTC

D: NA
size: NA
V: TRBV7-2
J: TRBJ2-1
CDR3: CASSTFYNEQFF
DNA: TGTGCCAGCAGCACCTTTTACAATGAGCAGTTCTTC

D: TRBD2
size: once
V: TRBV7-2
J: TRBJ2-1
CDR3: CASSWGLAGENEQFF
DNA: TGTGCCAGCAGCTGGGGACTAGCGGGGGAGAATGAGCAGTTCTTC

D: NA
size: NA
V: TRBV19
J: TRBJ2-7
CDR3: CASSLTPGRLSEQYF
DNA: TGTGCCAGTAGTTTGACTCCCGGACGCCTGAGCGAGCAGTACTTC

D: NA
size: few
V: TRBV20-1
J: TRBJ1-3
CDR3: CSARTGNTIYF
DNA: TGCAGTGCAAGAACTGGAAACACCATATATTTT

D: NA
size: NA
V: TRBV10-3
J: TRBJ2-7
CDR3: CATGRDNSGSEQYF
DNA: TGTGCCACGGGCAGGGACAACTCTGGGTCCGAGCAGTACTTC

D: TRBD1
size: few
V: TRBV6-4
J: TRBJ1-1
CDR3: CASSDSDRGTEAFF
DNA: TGTGCCAGCAGTGACTCGGACAGGGGCACTGAAGCTTTCTTT

D: NA
size: once
V: TRBV4-1
J: TRBJ2-7
CDR3: CASSQEHGRGYEQYF
DNA: TGCGCCAGCAGCCAAGAGCACGGGAGAGGGTACGAGCAGTACTTC

D: TRBD1
size: NA
V: TRBV6-5
J: TRBJ1-6
CDR3: CASVITRGGNSPLHF
DNA: TGTGCCAGCGTGATTACCAGGGGGGGGAATTCACCCCTCCACTTT

D: NA
size: NA
V: TRBV2
J: TRBJ2-5
CDR3: CASSDRGPETQYF
DNA: TGTGCCAGCAGTGACCGGGGCCCGGAGACCCAGTACTTC

D: TRBD1
size: NA
V: TRBV19
J: TRBJ1-2
CDR3: CASSPPTGGYGYTF
DNA: TGTGCCAGTAGCCCACCGACAGGGGGATACGGCTACACCTTC

D: NA
size: NA
V: TRBV23-1
J: TRBJ2-2
CDR3: CASSPPDIGSGNTGELFF
DNA: TGCGCCAGCAGTCCCCCGGACATCGGGAGTGGAAACACCGGGGAGCTGTTTTTT

D: TRBD1
size: NA
V: TRBV3-1/TRBV3-2
J: TRBJ1-2
CDR3: CASSQDWRQGRNGYGYTF
DNA: TGTGCCAGCAGCCAAGATTGGAGACAGGGACGGAATGGCTATGGCTACACCTTC

D: NA
size: few
V: TRBV2
J: TRBJ2-3
CDR3: CASSELGTDTQYF
DNA: TGTGCCAGCAGTGAACTGGGGACAGATACGCAGTATTTT

D: NA
size: NA
V: TRBV5-6
J: TRBJ2-1
CDR3: CASSLRRGQADEQFF
DNA: TGTGCCAGCAGCTTACGAAGGGGTCAGGCGGATGAGCAGTTCTTC

D: NA
size: NA
V: TRBV7-9
J: TRBJ2-7
CDR3: CASSRTDSYEQYF
DNA: TGTGCCAGCAGCCGGACGGATTCCTACGAGCAGTACTTC

D: NA
size: NA
V: TRBV15
J: TRBJ2-7
CDR3: CATSRTGARFEQYF
DNA: TGTGCCACCAGCAGGACAGGAGCTCGTTTCGAGCAGTACTTC

D: NA
size: once
V: TRBV18
J: TRBJ1-3
CDR3: CASSQQISGNTIYF
DNA: TGTGCCAGCTCTCAGCAGATCTCTGGAAACACCATATATTTT

D: TRBD2
size: NA
V: TRBV7-6
J: TRBJ2-1
CDR3: CASSLRIHSLAAASYNEQFF
DNA: TGTGCCAGCAGCTTAAGGATCCATAGCCTAGCGGCCGCGTCCTACAATGAGCAGTTCTTC

D: NA
size: NA
V: TRBV30
J: TRBJ2-7
CDR3: CAWSATPGRQTYEQYF
DNA: TGTGCCTGGAGTGCCACACCGGGACGGCAGACCTACGAGCAGTACTTC

D: TRBD1
size: NA
V: TRBV5-6
J: TRBJ1-2
CDR3: CASSAGQGNYGYTF
DNA: TGTGCCAGCAGCGCCGGACAGGGTAACTATGGCTACACCTTC

D: TRBD1
size: few
V: TRBV2
J: TRBJ2-7
CDR3: CASRGQGSSYEQYF
DNA: TGTGCCAGCAGGGGACAGGGCAGCTCCTACGAGCAGTACTTC

D: NA
size: NA
V: TRBV10-3
J: TRBJ1-1
CDR3: CAISDAATEAFF
DNA: TGTGCCATCAGTGATGCAGCCACTGAAGCTTTCTTT

D: NA
size: NA
V: TRBV4-3
J: TRBJ1-1
CDR3: CASSSSTGENTEAFF
DNA: TGCGCCAGCAGCTCCTCGACAGGAGAGAACACTGAAGCTTTCTTT

D: TRBD1
size: NA
V: TRBV7-9
J: TRBJ1-5
CDR3: CASSLEGGGQPQHF
DNA: TGTGCCAGCAGCTTAGAAGGGGGCGGGCAGCCCCAGCATTTT

D: NA
size: NA
V: TRBV5-5
J: TRBJ1-5
CDR3: CASSLVDSNQPQHF
DNA: TGTGCCAGCAGCTTGGTGGATAGCAATCAGCCCCAGCATTTT

D: TRBD1
size: NA
V: TRBV7-2
J: TRBJ2-7
CDR3: CASSLAGTASYEQYF
DNA: TGTGCCAGCAGCTTAGCTGGGACAGCCTCCTACGAGCAGTACTTC

D: NA
size: once
V: TRBV2
J: TRBJ2-3
CDR3: CASSESRGYGTDTQYF
DNA: TGTGCCAGCAGTGAATCGCGGGGTTACGGCACAGATACGCAGTATTTT

D: NA
size: NA
V: TRBV6-5
J: TRBJ2-1
CDR3: CASSYGLSYNEQFF
DNA: TGTGCCAGCAGTTACGGCCTCTCCTACAATGAGCAGTTCTTC

D: NA
size: NA
V: TRBV7-2
J: TRBJ2-2
CDR3: CASSFGPTGELFF
DNA: TGTGCCAGCAGCTTCGGCCCGACCGGGGAGCTGTTTTTT

D: NA
size: NA
V: TRBV7-9
J: TRBJ2-3
CDR3: CASSLGGQTTDTQYF
DNA: TGTGCCAGCAGCTTGGGGGGACAGACCACAGATACGCAGTATTTT

D: TRBD2
size: NA
V: TRBV9
J: TRBJ2-2
CDR3: CASSAPGGTNTGELFF
DNA: TGTGCCAGCAGCGCGCCCGGGGGGACGAACACCGGGGAGCTGTTTTTT

D: NA
size: NA
V: TRBV5-1
J: TRBJ1-4
CDR3: CASSLGTEGREKLFF
DNA: TGCGCCAGCAGCTTGGGGACAGAGGGTAGGGAAAAACTGTTTTTT

D: TRBD1
size: once
V: TRBV19
J: TRBJ1-3
CDR3: CASSTGGSGNTIYF
DNA: TGTGCCAGTAGTACAGGGGGCTCTGGAAACACCATATATTTT

D: NA
size: NA
V: TRBV7-2
J: TRBJ1-2
CDR3: CASSLGSPVYGYTF
DNA: TGTGCCAGCAGCTTAGGGAGTCCTGTCTATGGCTACACCTTC

D: NA
size: NA
V: TRBV11-3
J: TRBJ2-1
CDR3: CASSLDLRNEQFF
DNA: TGTGCCAGCAGCTTAGATCTGAGGAATGAGCAGTTCTTC

D: NA
size: once
V: TRBV7-8
J: TRBJ2-5
CDR3: CASSLTERQETQYF
DNA: TGTGCCAGCAGCCTCACTGAGCGGCAAGAGACCCAGTACTTC

D: NA
size: NA
V: TRBV21-1
J: TRBJ1-1
CDR3: CASSRGQKDVEAFF
DNA: TGTGCCAGCAGCAGGGGACAGAAGGATGTAGAGGCTTTCTTT

D: TRBD2
size: NA
V: TRBV7-2
J: TRBJ2-1
CDR3: CASSSLAMANEQFF
DNA: TGTGCCAGCAGCTCACTAGCGATGGCCAATGAGCAGTTCTTC

D: TRBD1
size: NA
V: TRBV18
J: TRBJ1-5
CDR3: CASSQTDRGNQPQHF
DNA: TGTGCCAGCTCCCAGACGGACAGGGGGAATCAGCCCCAGCATTTT

D: NA
size: once
V: TRBV7-2
J: TRBJ2-1
CDR3: CASSLRWALYNEQFF
DNA: TGTGCCAGCAGCTTGAGGTGGGCCCTTTACAATGAGCAGTTCTTC

D: NA
size: NA
V: TRBV19
J: TRBJ2-3
CDR3: CASSMSGGGSTDTQYF
DNA: TGTGCCAGTAGTATGTCCGGCGGAGGGAGCACAGATACGCAGTATTTT

D: NA
size: NA
V: TRBV7-8
J: TRBJ1-5
CDR3: CASSPGGLWQPQHF
DNA: TGTGCCAGCAGCCCTGGGGGACTATGGCAGCCCCAGCATTTT

D: NA
size: few
V: TRBV4-3
J: TRBJ2-1
CDR3: CASKGSVGNEQFF
DNA: TGCGCCAGCAAGGGGAGCGTTGGCAATGAGCAGTTCTTC

D: TRBD1
size: once
V: TRBV18
J: TRBJ1-2
CDR3: CASSPGQILNYGYTF
DNA: TGTGCCAGCTCACCGGGACAGATCTTGAACTATGGCTACACCTTC

D: NA
size: NA
V: TRBV19
J: TRBJ1-5
CDR3: CASSMGWRDQPQHF
DNA: TGTGCCAGTAGTATGGGTTGGAGGGATCAGCCCCAGCATTTT